The TCR beta chain under discussion was sequenced for a study of cytomegalovirus exposure and HLA in healthy donors. Study-wide results and caveats: Common viral pathogens (according to a later analysis) appeared linked to several of the most significant clusters.

Of note for this clone: Its antigen remains unknown.

This CDR3 region has 15 residues. Losses at the gene ends were 4 bases for V and 0 bases for J; bases not matched to a gene: 4. Germline V gene data show CDR1 as ENHRY and CDR2 as SYGVKD. The PCR made use of 60 Vbeta and 13 Jbeta primers. Repertoires were generated with immunoSEQ multiplex PCR, while TCRdb's copy carries only in-frame clones and drops some. Of 100,000 to 150,000 clones detected, about 74% appear once; the ten largest clones hold about 4%. Specimen: PBMCs. The receptor's source is a woman aged 45 to 65 in good health and CMV-seropositive. The chain links TRBV10-3 to TRBJ2-7; 9 nucleotides align to TRBD1. The CDR3 coding sequence is TGTGCCATCAGTGGCCGACAGGGGGGCTCCTACGAGCAGTACTTC. This gives the protein CAISGRQGGSYEQYF.